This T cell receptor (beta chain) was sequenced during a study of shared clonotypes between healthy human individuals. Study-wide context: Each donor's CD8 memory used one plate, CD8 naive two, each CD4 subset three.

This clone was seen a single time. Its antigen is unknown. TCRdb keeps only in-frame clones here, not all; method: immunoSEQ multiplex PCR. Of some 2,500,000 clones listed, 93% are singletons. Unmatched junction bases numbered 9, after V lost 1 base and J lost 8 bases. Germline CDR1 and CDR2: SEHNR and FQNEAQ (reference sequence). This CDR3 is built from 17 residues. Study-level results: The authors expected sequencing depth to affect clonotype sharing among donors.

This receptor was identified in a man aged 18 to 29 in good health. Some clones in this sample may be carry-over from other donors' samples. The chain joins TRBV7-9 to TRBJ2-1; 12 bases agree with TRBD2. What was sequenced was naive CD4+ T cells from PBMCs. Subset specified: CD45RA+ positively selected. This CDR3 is CASSLGFLAGGPHEQFF. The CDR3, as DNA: TGTGCCAGCAGCTTAGGGTTCCTAGCGGGAGGGCCGCATGAGCAGTTCTTC.